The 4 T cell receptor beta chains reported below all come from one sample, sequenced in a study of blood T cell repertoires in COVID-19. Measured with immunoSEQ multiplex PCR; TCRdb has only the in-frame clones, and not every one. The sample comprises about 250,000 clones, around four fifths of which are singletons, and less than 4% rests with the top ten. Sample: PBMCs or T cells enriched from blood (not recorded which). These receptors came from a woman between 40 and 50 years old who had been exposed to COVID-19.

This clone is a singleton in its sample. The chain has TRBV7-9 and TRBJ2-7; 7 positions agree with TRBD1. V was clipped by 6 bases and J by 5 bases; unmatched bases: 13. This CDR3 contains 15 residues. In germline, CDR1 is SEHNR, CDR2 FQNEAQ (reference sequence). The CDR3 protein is CASSRTTGALDEQYF. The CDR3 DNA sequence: TGTGCCAGCAGTCGTACTACAGGGGCTCTCGACGAGCAGTACTTC.

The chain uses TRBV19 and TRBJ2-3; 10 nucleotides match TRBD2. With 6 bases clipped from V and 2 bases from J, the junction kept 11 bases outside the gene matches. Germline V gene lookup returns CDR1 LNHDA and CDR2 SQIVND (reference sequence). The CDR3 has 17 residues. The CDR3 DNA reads TGTGCCAGTAGCGCAGGGAGAGCGGGGGGGCCCACAGATACGCAGTATTTT. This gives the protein CASSAGRAGGPTDTQYF.

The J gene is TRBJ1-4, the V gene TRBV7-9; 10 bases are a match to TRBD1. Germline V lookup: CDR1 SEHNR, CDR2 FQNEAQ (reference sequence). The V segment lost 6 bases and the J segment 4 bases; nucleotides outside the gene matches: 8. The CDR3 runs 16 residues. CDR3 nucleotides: TGTGCCAGCAGACGACAGGGGGCGCAGAATAATGAAAAACTGTTTTTT. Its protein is CASRRQGAQNNEKLFF.

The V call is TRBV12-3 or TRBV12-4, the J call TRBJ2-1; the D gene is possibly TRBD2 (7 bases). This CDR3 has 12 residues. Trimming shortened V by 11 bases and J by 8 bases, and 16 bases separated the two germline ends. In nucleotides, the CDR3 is TGTGCCGCCTCCCCGGGGGGCGATGAGCAGTTCTTC. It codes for CAASPGGDEQFF.